This T cell receptor (beta chain) was sequenced during a study of beta chain features in type 1 diabetes. Sorted populations all had greater than 98% purity. Investigators reverse transcribed all isolated RNA, so they sequenced expressed TCRB transcripts. Deep immunoSEQ sequencing covered naive, central memory and regulatory T cell samples. Assay: immunoSEQ multiplex PCR; the TCRdb copy retains only in-frame clones and omits some. This sample carries around 44,000 clones, roughly 70% of them seen once, and the ten largest clones take approximately 2.3%. This clone was seen more than once but under ten times. Its antigen is not known. Study-wide results and limits: PCR might favor shorter templates, equally in patients and controls. Shorter TCRB CDR3s, moderately but significantly so, were found in Type 1 diabetes patients in all four CD4+ subsets. Within the patient group, naive, central memory and Treg TCRB repertoires appeared more similar to each other than within healthy donors.

Germline CDR1 DFQATT, CDR2 SNEGSKA (reference sequence). V lost 5 bases, J lost 6 bases, and 8 bases lay in between. This CDR3 contains 11 residues. Source material: Tregs from blood. The chain is built from TRBV20-1 and TRBJ2-1; D gene unclear. The sequence came from a woman aged 18-29 years with type 1 diabetes. The CDR3: CSAEFVNEQFF. The CDR3 DNA sequence: TGCAGTGCTGAGTTTGTCAATGAGCAGTTCTTC.